Shown below are 26 T cell receptor beta chains from a single sample sequenced in a study of T cells in women clearing cervical HPV infection. Produced via immunoSEQ multiplex PCR; TCRdb's table is partial and in-frame only. In all, the sample yields 20,000 to 25,000 clones. The sample comprised blood buffy coat. The receptors originated from a woman aged 18-70 years with a cervical HPV16 infection that either progressed to CIN3+ or cleared (not recorded which).

About this clone itself: The read is 3 residues too short to cover the CDR3 end, so that end is filled in from the germline J gene. V gene TRBV5-1 combines with J gene TRBJ2-3; 11 bases line up with TRBD1. This CDR3 region has 16 residues. CDR1 and CDR2 from the germline V gene are SGHRS and YFSETQ. The V and J ends lost 5 bases and 4 bases, in that order; junction bases with no gene match: 9. This CDR3 is CASSQTGTGGADTQYF. Partial CDR3 DNA: TGCGCCAGCAGTCAAACCGGGACAGGGGGAGCAGATACG.

The CDR3 DNA, read in part, is TGTGCCAGCAGCTTGGGTGCAGGTTTGGAAGAGACC. Translating it yields CASSLGAGLEET. The CDR3 in full is CASSLGAGLEETQYF. The V and J genes are TRBV5-6 and TRBJ2-5; no firm D call. The read terminates 3 residues before the CDR3 end, so the remaining end is supplied by the germline J gene. The germline gives CDR1 SGHDT, CDR2 YYEEEE. The CDR3 covers 15 residues. Trimming pared 0 bases from V and 3 bases from J, leaving 12 bases between.

Concerning this clone itself: The sequenced fragment ends 3 residues before the CDR3 boundary, so the rest is inferred from the germline J gene. The rearrangement links TRBV19 to TRBJ2-3; D possibly corresponds to TRBD2 (5 bases). The CDR3 sequence is 11 residues long. In germline, CDR1 is LNHDA, CDR2 SQIVND (reference sequence). CDR3 loop: CATAVGETQYF. CDR3 bases read: TGTGCCACCGCCGTCGGGGAGACG.

With regard to this clone: Read coverage stops 3 residues before the CDR3 terminus; the germline J gene supplies the remainder. The chain carries TRBV2 and TRBJ2-3, with 11 bases that match TRBD1. V lost 11 bases, J lost 5 bases, and 18 bases stayed unmatched. CDR1 is SNHLY, CDR2 FYNNEI, per germline. This CDR3 has 17 residues. CDR3: CAGIPEGQGEKGDTQYF. The CDR3 DNA, read in part, is TGTGCCGGAATTCCGGAGGGACAGGGGGAAAAGGGAGATACG. Variable domain in full (rest from reference TRBV2 and TRBJ2-3): EPEVTQTPSHQVTQMGQEVILRCVPISNHLYFYWYRQILGQKVEFLVSFYNNEISEKSEIFDDQFSVERPDGSNFTLKIRSTKLEDSAMYFCAGIPEGQGEKGDTQYFGPGTRLTVL.

About this clone itself: The read ends 3 residues before the CDR3 terminus; that terminus is restored from the germline J gene. The chain carries TRBV7-2 and TRBJ2-5; 12 nucleotides align to TRBD2. This CDR3 spans 14 amino acids. The germline V gene has CDR1 SGHTA and CDR2 FQGNSA. V shed 4 bases and J 4 bases; nucleotides not matched to a gene: 1. The CDR3 DNA, read in part, is TGTGCCAGCAGCTCGGGACTAGCGGGAGAGACC. As protein: CASSSGLAGET. The whole CDR3 reads CASSSGLAGETQYF.

With respect to this clone: The read terminates 3 residues before the CDR3 end, so the remaining end is supplied by the germline J gene. The chain is built from TRBV5-1 and TRBJ1-4; D is unresolved. The germline V gene has CDR1 SGHRS and CDR2 YFSETQ. V gave up 4 bases and J gave up 7 bases, with 14 bases separating them. The CDR3 extends over 14 amino acids. Partial CDR3 DNA: TGCGCCAGCAGCCCCCGAGAGGCGGCTGAAAAA. Protein product: CASSPREAAEK. The CDR3 reads in full as CASSPREAAEKLFF.

Details on this clone: The read ends 3 residues early relative to the CDR3; the germline J gene fills the gap. The J gene is TRBJ2-3, the V gene TRBV5-1; tentative D call: TRBD2 (7 bases). Germline values: CDR1 SGHRS, CDR2 YFSETQ. CDR3 size: 17 residues. The DNA read from the CDR3 is TGCGCCAGCAGCCTGGGGTCCAGCGGGGTGGGACAAGAGACG. Translated, it gives CASSLGSSGVGQET. The full CDR3 reads CASSLGSSGVGQETQYF.

The CDR3 region is CASSIDNSYNSPLHF. The DNA read from the CDR3 is TGTGCCAGTAGTATAGACAACTCCTATAATTCACCC. The V call is TRBV19, the J call TRBJ1-6; no firm D call. The DNA ends 3 residues before the CDR3 does, and the rest of the CDR3 is filled in from the germline J gene. This CDR3 spans 15 amino acids. Germline-derived CDR1 and CDR2 are LNHDA and SQIVND (reference sequence). V shed 0 bases and J shed 0 bases, with 3 bases lying between them.

On this clone itself: The CDR3 end lies 3 residues beyond the end of the read and is filled in from the germline J gene. The chain combines TRBV5-1 with TRBJ2-3; D ambiguous. CDR1 and CDR2 (germline): SGHRS, YFSETQ. The V end was cut by 4 bases, the J end by 3 bases, with 18 bases between. CDR3 length: 16 amino acids. The CDR3 spells CASSPYDTFRTDTQYF. The part of the CDR3 DNA that was read is TGCGCCAGCAGCCCATACGACACCTTCAGGACAGATACG. Drawing the rest from reference TRBV5-1 and TRBJ2-3, the complete variable domain is KAGVTQTPRYLIKTRGQQVTLSCSPISGHRSVSWYQQTPGQGLQFLFEYFSETQRNKGNFPGRFSGRQFSNSRSEMNVSTLELGDSALYLCASSPYDTFRTDTQYFGPGTRLTVL.

A note on this clone: The read ends 3 residues early relative to the CDR3; the germline J gene fills the gap. V is TRBV11-1 and J is TRBJ2-7, with unresolved D. CDR1 SGHAT and CDR2 FQDESV come from the germline V gene (reference sequence). V was pared by 5 bases and J by 4 bases, with 12 bases between. This CDR3 has 13 amino acids. CDR3 sequence reads: CASSLGVAYEQYF. The sequenced part of the CDR3 DNA is TGTGCCAGCAGCCTAGGCGTAGCTTACGAG.

Worth noting for this clone: Sequencing ends 3 residues short of the CDR3 end; the germline J gene provides the rest. J is TRBJ1-4 and V is TRBV7-3; 11 bases are a match to TRBD1. In germline, CDR1 is SGHTA, CDR2 FQGTGA. The CDR3 has 15 residues. CDR3: CASSSTGTGGSPLFF. The DNA read from the CDR3 is TGTGCCAGCAGCTCGACCGGGACAGGGGGGTCACCA. Together with reference TRBV7-3 and TRBJ1-4, the CDR3 gives the full variable domain: GAGVSQTPSNKVTEKGKYVELRCDPISGHTALYWYRQSLGQGPEFLIYFQGTGAADDSGLPNDRFFAVRPEGSVSTLKIQRTERGDSAVYLCASSSTGTGGSPLFFGSGTQLSVL.

As concerns this clone: Sequence at one end of the junction differs from germline and may be a read error. The read falls 3 residues short of the CDR3 end, and the missing part is taken from the germline J gene. Other DNA sequences from this sample encode an identical CDR3 as well. The chain has TRBV18 and TRBJ1-3; D uncertain. The germline V gene encodes CDR1 KGHSH and CDR2 LQKENI. The CDR3 totals 15 residues. CDR3 DNA, as far as it was read: TGTGCCAGCTCAACGCAAGCGGACCGCCGAAACACA. As protein: CASSTQADRRNT. The whole CDR3 sequence is CASSTQADRRNTIYF.

On this clone itself: The read falls 3 residues short of the CDR3 end, and the missing part is taken from the germline J gene. The chain recombines TRBV18 with TRBJ1-3; D remains unclear. In germline, CDR1 is KGHSH, CDR2 LQKENI. CDR3 size: 14 residues. Partial CDR3 DNA: TGTGCCAGCTCACCTTCCGGCGTCCCATGGACT. It translates to CASSPSGVPWT. The full CDR3 sequence reads CASSPSGVPWTIYF.

Note on this clone: The read stops 3 residues short of the end of the CDR3; the missing end is completed from the germline J gene. The J gene is TRBJ1-1, the V gene TRBV18; 9 bases line up with TRBD1. Germline-derived CDR1 and CDR2 are KGHSH and LQKENI. CDR3 length: 14 residues. This CDR3 is CASSPDRDREGAFF. The CDR3 DNA, read in part, is TGTGCCAGCTCACCGGACCGGGACAGGGAAGGA. Full variable domain (rest looked up from reference TRBV18 and TRBJ1-1): NAGVMQNPRHLVRRRGQEARLRCSPMKGHSHVYWYRQLPEEGLKFMVYLQKENIIDESGMPKERFSAEFPKEGPSILRIQQVVRGDSAAYFCASSPDRDREGAFFGQGTRLTVV.

On this clone itself: The read halts 3 residues ahead of the CDR3 end, with the missing end drawn from the germline J gene. The chain combines TRBV6-1 with TRBJ2-2; maybe TRBD1 (6 bases). CDR1 and CDR2 from the germline V gene are MNHNS and SASEGT. There are 14 residues in the CDR3. The CDR3 DNA, read in part, is TGTGCCAGCAGTGGTTTACAGGGCAGTGAAAAG. It codes for CASSGLQGSEK. The complete CDR3 sequence is CASSGLQGSEKLFF.

As regards this clone: The read falls 3 residues short of the CDR3 end, and the missing part is taken from the germline J gene. This chain uses TRBV14 with TRBJ1-1, with 7 bases fitting TRBD1. Germline assignment: CDR1 SGHDN and CDR2 FVKESK. The CDR3 loop spans 13 amino acids. V shed 5 bases and J 6 bases; nucleotides not matched to a gene: 6. The DNA read from the CDR3 is TGTGCCAGCAGCTACGACAGGGAGCCTGAA. Translating gives CASSYDREPE. The whole CDR3 region reads CASSYDREPEAFF.

Turning to this clone: The read ends 3 residues early relative to the CDR3; the germline J gene fills the gap. The rearrangement links TRBV6-2 or TRBV6-3 to TRBJ1-2, with TRBD1 matching 9 bases. This CDR3 is built from 14 residues. CDR1 and CDR2 (germline): MNHEY, SVGEGT. The sequenced part of the CDR3 DNA is TGTGCCAGCATCACAGGGGGCCTGTTGGGAGGC. This encodes CASITGGLLGG. The whole CDR3 is CASITGGLLGGYTF.

As concerns this clone: The read comes to an end 3 residues before the CDR3 does, leaving the germline J gene to fill in the end. The V gene is TRBV5-1, the J gene TRBJ2-4; 9 nucleotides agree with TRBD2. Losses at the gene ends were 5 bases for V and 8 bases for J; bases not matched to a gene: 11. The CDR3 totals 15 residues. Germline V gives CDR1 SGHRS, CDR2 YFSETQ. Incomplete CDR3 DNA: TGCGCCAGCAGTATGGCGGGGGGGCGTGGAGACATT. The encoded protein is CASSMAGGRGDI. The whole CDR3 is CASSMAGGRGDIQYF.

On this clone itself: The read comes to an end 3 residues before the CDR3 does, leaving the germline J gene to fill in the end. The J gene is TRBJ1-4, the V gene TRBV20-1; no clear D gene. V lost 6 bases, J lost 2 bases, and 13 bases lay in between. CDR1 and CDR2 from the germline V gene are DFQATT and SNEGSKA (reference sequence). The CDR3 has 14 amino acids. CDR3 DNA (partial): TGCAGTGCAGAACAATTCGGGACTAATGAAAAA. It codes for CSAEQFGTNEK. The whole CDR3 region reads CSAEQFGTNEKLFF.

Of note for this clone: The read is 3 residues too short to cover the CDR3 end, so that end is filled in from the germline J gene. This chain links TRBV10-3 with TRBJ1-1; the D gene is possibly TRBD1 (5 bases). Trimming left V 8 bases short and J 6 bases short, with 13 bases between. Germline V gene sequence: CDR1 ENHRY, CDR2 SYGVKD. This CDR3 has 12 residues. This CDR3 is CAILGGEAEAFF. The CDR3 bases that were read are TGTGCCATCCTCGGGGGGGAGGCTGAA.

As regards this clone: From the germline J gene comes the end of the CDR3, since the read stops 3 residues before it. This sequence joins TRBV5-1 and TRBJ2-3; tentatively, D is TRBD2 (6 bases). Germline lookup yields CDR1 SGHRS and CDR2 YFSETQ. The CDR3 has 14 residues. The ends were cut back, 0 bases at V and 5 bases at J, with 10 bases in the middle. This CDR3 is CASSLGDFGDTQYF. The CDR3 DNA, read in part, is TGCGCCAGCAGCTTGGGGGACTTCGGAGATACG.

A remark on this clone: The CDR3 end falls 3 residues outside the read, so it is completed with the germline J gene. The rearrangement links TRBV4-2 to TRBJ2-2; no definite D call. From germline, CDR1 is LGHNA and CDR2 YNFKEQ. The CDR3 loop spans 13 amino acids. The V end lost 7 bases, the J end lost 0 bases, and 6 bases lay between the germline ends. CDR3 bases read: TGTGCCAGCAACAACCCGAACACCGGGGAG. This sequence encodes CASNNPNTGE. In full, the CDR3 is CASNNPNTGELFF.

As concerns this clone: The observed sequence ends 3 residues before the CDR3 terminus, with the missing tail filled in from the germline J gene. The chain has TRBV19 and TRBJ1-4; 8 nucleotides line up with TRBD1. The CDR3 sequence is 14 residues long. The V and J ends lost 5 bases and 8 bases, in that order; junction bases with no gene match: 7. Germline assignment: CDR1 LNHDA and CDR2 SQIVND (reference sequence). The CDR3 sequence: CASSGQGAGEKLFF. CDR3 DNA, as far as it was read: TGTGCCAGTAGTGGCCAGGGGGCAGGGGAAAAA.

On this clone: Read sequence stops 3 residues before the CDR3 end, and the germline J gene provides the missing end. The chain links TRBV7-2 to TRBJ1-2, with a weak D call TRBD1 (6 bases). The CDR3 has 15 residues. Germline V gives CDR1 SGHTA, CDR2 FQGNSA. The chain's CDR3 is CASSLANRDRSGYTF. CDR3 DNA (partial): TGTGCCAGCAGCTTAGCGAACAGGGATCGTAGCGGC.

Details on this clone: The read comes to an end 3 residues before the CDR3 does, leaving the germline J gene to fill in the end. V and J are TRBV7-2 and TRBJ2-1; D not resolved. CDR1 SGHTA and CDR2 FQGNSA come from the germline V gene. Trimming removed 1 base from V and 8 bases from J, with 9 bases in between. The CDR3 sequence is 13 residues long. Here the CDR3 reads CASSLGTVDEQFF. The part of the CDR3 DNA that was read is TGTGCCAGCAGCTTAGGTACGGTTGATGAG.

Here the CDR3 reads CASSFGAGFDTEAFF. Incomplete CDR3 DNA: TGTGCCAGCAGCTTTGGGGCAGGGTTCGACACTGAA. The chain carries TRBV7-9 and TRBJ1-1; D possibly corresponds to TRBD1 (5 bases). The read gets to within 3 residues of the CDR3 end, and the germline J gene fills in the rest. CDR1 is SEHNR, CDR2 FQNEAQ, per germline (reference sequence). There are 15 residues in the CDR3. The V end was cut by 3 bases, the J end by 3 bases, with 14 bases between.